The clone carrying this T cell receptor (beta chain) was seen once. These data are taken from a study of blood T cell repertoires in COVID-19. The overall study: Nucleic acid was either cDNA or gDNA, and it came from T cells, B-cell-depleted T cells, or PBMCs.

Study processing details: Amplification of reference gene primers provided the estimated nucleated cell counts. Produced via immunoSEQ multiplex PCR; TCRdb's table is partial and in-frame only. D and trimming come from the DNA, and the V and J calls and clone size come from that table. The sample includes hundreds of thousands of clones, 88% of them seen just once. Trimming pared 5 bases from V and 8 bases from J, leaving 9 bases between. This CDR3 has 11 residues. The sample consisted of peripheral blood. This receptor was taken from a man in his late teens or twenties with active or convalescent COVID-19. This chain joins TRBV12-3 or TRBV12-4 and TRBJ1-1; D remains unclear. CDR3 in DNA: TGTGCCAGCAGTGACTCCTTAGAAGCTTTCTTT. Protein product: CASSDSLEAFF.